This TCR beta chain was observed in a study of cytomegalovirus exposure and HLA in healthy donors. Overall study results and limits: An analysis that was carried out later associated 16,951 TCR beta sequences with HLA alleles at 0.05 false discovery rate.

In regard to this clone: The antigen remains undetermined.

Researchers ran the PCR with 60 Vbeta and 13 Jbeta primers. Sequencing was performed with immunoSEQ multiplex PCR; in TCRdb, only in-frame clones are kept and a portion is missing. The sample data list about 130,000 clones. The receptor was derived from a middle-aged man in good health and CMV-seronegative. Sequencing was performed on PBMCs.

Written as DNA, the CDR3 is TGTGCCTGGAGCGGGGGACCCTACTCTGGAAACACCATATATTTT. Encoded protein: CAWSGGPYSGNTIYF. The chain joins TRBV30 to TRBJ1-3; TRBD1 is a possible D gene (5 bases). CDR1 is GTSNPN and CDR2 is SVGIG in the germline V gene (reference sequence). V shed 3 bases and J shed 0 bases, with 12 bases lying between them. This CDR3 comprises 15 residues.